This T cell receptor (beta chain) was documented in a study of cytomegalovirus exposure and HLA in healthy donors. Unrecorded immune exposure was likely among donors, who were nominally healthy when sampled. A word on this clone: Its cognate antigen is unknown.

Amplification used 60 Vbeta primers and 13 Jbeta primers. TCRdb's copy holds only in-frame clones and misses some; the assay was immunoSEQ multiplex PCR. The table includes 60,000 to 75,000 clones, 74% detected once. General study results and limits: Researchers catalogued around 150 TCR beta chains as cytomegalovirus-associated. The productive fraction for most TCR beta V segments was about 87% or about 30% in an earlier analysis. A link between a missense DCLRE1C variant and TCR beta V- and J-gene trimming emerged from a later analysis.

Germline-derived CDR1 and CDR2 are SNHLY and FYNNEI. This CDR3 has 13 residues. Trimming removed 8 bases from V and 4 bases from J, with 14 bases in between. V usage is TRBV2 and J usage is TRBJ1-1; no clear D. This clonotype originated in a woman aged 55-75 years in good health and CMV-seropositive. The material sequenced was PBMCs. The CDR3 reads CASSGRGRTEAFF. In DNA form, the CDR3 reads TGTGCCAGCTCGGGAAGAGGGCGCACTGAAGCTTTCTTT.